The 19 T cell receptor beta chains below come from one sample, sequenced in a study of blood T cell repertoires in COVID-19. Profiled with immunoSEQ multiplex PCR; TCRdb holds only in-frame clones, not every one. The sample lists nearly 350,000 clones, around nine tenths occurring once. The sample consisted of peripheral blood. The receptors stem from a woman aged 65 to 85 with COVID-19, enrolled during active disease.

The rearrangement joins TRBV15 to TRBJ2-5, with D possibly TRBD2 on 5 matching bases. CDR3 length: 15 residues. The germline CDR1 and CDR2 sequences are LNHNV and YYDKDF (reference sequence). V dropped 0 bases and J dropped 4 bases, with 12 bases sitting between them. The CDR3 protein is CATSRDSSMGETQYF. The DNA for the CDR3 is TGTGCCACCAGCAGAGATTCTAGCATGGGAGAGACCCAGTACTTC.

The J gene is TRBJ2-1, the V gene TRBV24-1; D may be TRBD1 (6 bases). The CDR3 totals 16 residues. Trimming pared 2 bases from V and 1 base from J, leaving 11 bases between. Looked up from germline, CDR1 is KGHDR and CDR2 is SFDVKD. CDR3 residues: CATSDSQGRSYNEQFF. The CDR3 DNA is TGTGCCACCAGTGATTCCCAGGGGCGGTCCTACAATGAGCAGTTCTTC.

The CDR3 bases are TGTGCCAGCAGCCCAGAAGGGGTGTGGCGGGGGCCGATCGGGGAAGAGCAGTTCTTC. Amino acid sequence: CASSPEGVWRGPIGEEQFF. The chain couples TRBV7-9 to TRBJ2-1, with D possibly being TRBD2 (7 bases). Trimming shortened V by 5 bases and J by 10 bases, and 33 bases separated the two germline ends. The CDR3 loop spans 19 amino acids. The germline CDR1 and CDR2 sequences are SEHNR and FQNEAQ (reference sequence).

J is TRBJ2-5 and V is TRBV7-2; possibly TRBD1 for D (6 bases). Germline-derived CDR1 and CDR2 are SGHTA and FQGNSA. The CDR3 is 15 amino acids. Deletions cut 2 bases from V and 7 bases from J, with 17 bases between. Written as DNA, the CDR3 is TGTGCCAGCAGCTTATGGGGGCTACCATTGGGGACCCAGTACTTC. Its translation: CASSLWGLPLGTQYF.

The chain couples TRBV7-9 to TRBJ2-1; 15 nucleotides align to TRBD2. Germline CDR1 SEHNR, CDR2 FQNEAQ (reference sequence). With 5 bases clipped from V and 6 bases from J, the junction kept 5 bases outside the gene matches. This CDR3 is built from 16 residues. The CDR3 spells CASSHRGLAGGNEQFF. Here the CDR3 DNA reads TGTGCCAGCAGCCATAGGGGACTAGCGGGGGGCAATGAGCAGTTCTTC.

The V and J genes are TRBV18 and TRBJ1-5; tentative D call: TRBD1 (6 bases). Germline-derived CDR1 and CDR2 are KGHSH and LQKENI. The CDR3 has 14 amino acids. V was clipped by 2 bases and J by 5 bases, with 10 bases between them. The CDR3 DNA follows: TGTGCCAGCTCACCATCTGGGGGCCATCAGCCCCAGCATTTT. Its protein product is CASSPSGGHQPQHF.

A note on this clone: One end of the junction varies from germline; a read error may be responsible. J is TRBJ1-2 and V is TRBV10-2, with no clear D. Per germline, CDR1 WSHSY and CDR2 SAAADI. The length of the CDR3 is 13 residues. The CDR3 nucleotides read TGTGCCAGCGCCCTAGGAGGGTTTGATGGCTACACCTTC. It yields the protein CASALGGFDGYTF.

This chain uses TRBV18 with TRBJ2-1, with a possible D match to TRBD2 (5 bases). From germline, CDR1 is KGHSH and CDR2 LQKENI. CDR3 length: 16 residues. The V and J ends lost 2 bases and 2 bases respectively, with 13 bases between them. The CDR3 coding sequence is TGTGCCAGCTCACCAAAGGTCGGACTGCCCTACAATGAGCAGTTCTTC. Its translation is CASSPKVGLPYNEQFF.

The CDR3 is CASSQWASGGMETQYF. The CDR3, as DNA: TGTGCCAGCAGCCAATGGGCTAGCGGGGGGATGGAGACCCAGTACTTC. The J gene is TRBJ2-5, the V gene TRBV3-1 (or the pseudogene TRBV3-2); 11 positions agree with TRBD2. Germline CDR1 is LGHDT and CDR2 is YNNKEL (reference sequence). The J segment lost 5 bases and the V segment lost 2 bases, leaving 7 bases of the junction unmatched. This CDR3 comprises 16 residues.

This chain uses TRBV6-5 with TRBJ1-1, with D hard to call. Trimming removed 4 bases from V and 3 bases from J, with 9 bases in between. The germline V gene encodes CDR1 MNHEY and CDR2 SVGAGI. The CDR3 has 13 amino acids. The CDR3 loop reads CASSFSDDTEAFF. The CDR3 DNA follows: TGTGCCAGCAGTTTCAGCGATGACACTGAAGCTTTCTTT.

The chain couples TRBV14 to TRBJ2-5; 8 nucleotides match TRBD2. The CDR3 is made up of 15 amino acids. Trimming cost V 2 bases and J 5 bases; bases outside gene matches: 7. The germline V gene has CDR1 SGHDN and CDR2 FVKESK. CDR3 DNA sequence: TGTGCCAGCAGCCAAATCGGGGGGGCCGGGGAGACCCAGTACTTC. Encoded protein: CASSQIGGAGETQYF.

As to this clone: Other DNA sequences within the sample encode an identical CDR3. The J gene is TRBJ2-7, the V gene TRBV28; 7 bases align to TRBD2. The CDR3 length is 13 residues. Trimming took 7 bases from V and 0 from J; bases not matched to a gene: 3. CDR1 is MDHEN, CDR2 SYDVKM, per germline. The DNA of the CDR3 is TGTGCCAGCACTGGCGGGGGCTCCTACGAGCAGTACTTC. This translates into CASTGGGSYEQYF.

The CDR3 nucleotides are TGCGCCAGCAGCTTGTACGGGGGTGGTTCTGGAAACACCATATATTTT. Translation gives CASSLYGGGSGNTIYF. This chain joins TRBV5-1 and TRBJ1-3; the D gene is possibly TRBD1 (5 bases). From germline, CDR1 is SGHRS and CDR2 YFSETQ. Trimming removed 1 base from V and 1 base from J, with 12 bases in between. The length of the CDR3 is 16 residues.

V is TRBV10-3 and J is TRBJ1-1; 7 positions agree with TRBD1. Germline V gives CDR1 ENHRY, CDR2 SYGVKD. V dropped 5 bases and J dropped 11; count of bases not matched to a gene: 11. This CDR3 has 13 residues. The CDR3 here is CAISYRGQDVAFF. The CDR3 DNA reads as TGTGCCATCAGTTACCGAGGACAGGACGTGGCTTTCTTT.

The genes are TRBV18 and TRBJ1-1; D perhaps matches TRBD1 (5 bases). Germline V gene lookup returns CDR1 KGHSH and CDR2 LQKENI. The V end lost 3 bases, the J end lost 11 bases, and 13 bases lay between the germline ends. This CDR3 has 12 amino acids. The CDR3 sequence is CASSPMTDSAFF. CDR3 nucleotides: TGTGCCAGCTCACCCATGACAGATTCGGCTTTCTTT.

This clone was found many times. This CDR3 is CASSYGQGLSGYTF. For the CDR3, the DNA is TGTGCCAGCAGTTACGGACAGGGGCTTAGTGGCTACACCTTC. The chain links TRBV6-5 to TRBJ1-2; TRBD1 matches 9 bases. This CDR3 comprises 14 residues. Looked up from germline, CDR1 is MNHEY and CDR2 is SVGAGI. V shed 2 bases and J 7 bases; nucleotides not matched to a gene: 5.

V usage is TRBV6-5 and J usage is TRBJ2-2; 12 bases are a match to TRBD2. CDR1 is MNHEY, CDR2 SVGAGI, per germline. The J segment lost 3 bases and the V segment lost 7 bases, leaving 3 bases of the junction unmatched. The CDR3 covers 15 residues. The CDR3 bases are TGTGCCAGCAATCTAGCGGGGGGGGACACCGGGGAGCTGTTTTTT. Translating it yields CASNLAGGDTGELFF.

The chain couples TRBV5-6 to TRBJ1-1; 8 bases fit TRBD1. The CDR3 runs to 15 residues. V lost 0 bases, J lost 1 base, and 2 bases stayed unmatched. CDR1 is SGHDT and CDR2 is YYEEEE in the germline V gene. CDR3 region: CASSLAGTGNTEAFF. The CDR3 DNA reads as TGTGCCAGCAGCTTGGCGGGGACAGGGAACACTGAAGCTTTCTTT.

The V gene is TRBV6-5, the J gene TRBJ2-1; TRBD2 aligns across 15 bases. Unmatched junction bases numbered 7, after V lost 6 bases and J lost 10 bases. CDR3 length: 15 residues. Germline V gene data show CDR1 as MNHEY and CDR2 as SVGAGI. Here the CDR3 DNA reads TGTGCCAGCAGCTGGACTAGCGGGGGGGCAAAGGAGCAGTTCTTC. Its translation: CASSWTSGGAKEQFF.